Shown below are 21 T cell receptor beta chains from a single sample sequenced in a study of Graves' ophthalmopathy and Graves' hyperthyroidism. RNA served as the template for amplifying TCR beta CDR3 regions. The first round was an RT-PCR with HTBI primers, and the second round was a multiplex PCR. Each CDR3 protein gets one entry after TCRdb re-called the multiplex PCR reads with MiXCR. This table holds around 520,000 distinct CDR3 sequences, under 45% found once. Sequenced material: peripheral blood or thyroid tissue (not recorded which). The receptors were gathered from an adult man with Graves' hyperthyroidism.

The table lists this clonotype with many counts. CDR3 sequence: CAIGQGLSGELFF. The CDR3, as DNA: TGTGCCATTGGACAGGGTCTATCCGGGGAGCTGTTTTTT. This sequence joins TRBV10-3 and TRBJ2-2, with 8 nucleotides matching TRBD1. The J segment lost 6 bases and the V segment lost 9 bases, leaving 6 bases of the junction unmatched. The CDR3 is made up of 13 amino acids. Germline CDR1 reads ENHRY; CDR2 reads SYGVKD.

This clonotype was detected ten times or more. The chain recombines TRBV7-8 with TRBJ2-7; 10 bases map to TRBD2. Per germline, CDR1 SGHVS and CDR2 FQNEAQ. This CDR3 comprises 15 residues. V lost 8 bases and J lost 3; bases outside the gene matches: 10. The CDR3 DNA sequence: TGTGCCAGCGGGGTCGAGCGGGGGGGCCTCTACGAGCAGTACTTC. It encodes CASGVERGGLYEQYF.

The table lists this clonotype with many counts. The CDR3 region has the DNA TGTGCCAGCAGCGCCTCAGGGAATAGCAATCAGCCCCAGCATTTT. Its translation: CASSASGNSNQPQHF. This rearrangement joins TRBV9 to TRBJ1-5; D may be TRBD1 (5 bases). The CDR3 is 15 amino acids. The germline gives CDR1 SGDLS, CDR2 YYNGEE. Trimming left V 3 bases short and J 0 bases short, with 10 bases between.

This clonotype was counted a few times. This rearrangement joins TRBV6-1 to TRBJ2-5; D call uncertain. The CDR3 has 16 residues. The germline gives CDR1 MNHNS, CDR2 SASEGT. V shed 6 bases and J shed 1 base, with 18 bases lying between them. Here the CDR3 reads CASRWSASVLQETQYF. CDR3 DNA sequence: TGTGCCAGCAGATGGAGTGCTTCGGTACTCCAAGAGACCCAGTACTTC.

This clonotype was detected many times. The rearrangement uses TRBV20-1 and TRBJ1-2, with D hard to call. V lost 8 bases and J 5 bases, leaving 15 bases between the germline ends. This CDR3 region has 12 residues. Germline V gene data show CDR1 as DFQATT and CDR2 as SNEGSKA (reference sequence). CDR3 in DNA: TGCAGTACGGCGGCGAGTCGATATGGCTACACCTTC. It codes for CSTAASRYGYTF.

The rearrangement uses TRBV7-9 and TRBJ2-7, with 13 bases lining up with TRBD2. V dropped 11 bases and J dropped 3; count of bases not matched to a gene: 13. Germline values: CDR1 SEHNR, CDR2 FQNEAQ (reference sequence). This CDR3 region has 16 residues. The CDR3 sequence: CAWSVKTSGGFYEQYF. Written as DNA, the CDR3 is TGTGCCTGGAGTGTGAAGACTAGCGGGGGGTTCTACGAGCAGTACTTC.

This clonotype showed up many times. This rearrangement joins TRBV5-1 to TRBJ2-7; 7 nucleotides line up with TRBD1. The V gene's germline CDR1 is SGHRS and CDR2 YFSETQ. The CDR3 runs to 15 residues. Trimming took 4 bases from V and 6 from J; bases not matched to a gene: 13. CDR3 DNA: TGCGCCAGCAGCCCCGAGACAGGGCCCTCTTTCGAGCAGTACTTC. It is translated as CASSPETGPSFEQYF.

A word on this clonotype: Germline and junction disagree at one end, which may indicate a read error. The chain carries TRBV20-1 and TRBJ1-2, with a tentative D call TRBD1 (5 bases). This CDR3 has 15 amino acids. Germline CDR1 reads DFQATT; CDR2 reads SNEGSKA (reference sequence). The CDR3 sequence is CSARDPSHRSYGYAF. CDR3 nucleotide sequence: TGCAGTGCTAGAGATCCGTCGCACAGGTCCTATGGCTATGCCTTC.

This chain joins TRBV27 and TRBJ1-1; TRBD1 matches 9 bases. Looked up from germline, CDR1 is MNHEY and CDR2 is SMNVEV (reference sequence). V shed 11 bases and J 5 bases; nucleotides not matched to a gene: 6. The CDR3 length is 12 residues. The CDR3 is CASGTGRTEAFF. The CDR3 DNA sequence: TGTGCCTCAGGGACAGGGCGGACTGAAGCTTTCTTT.

This clonotype was detected ten times or more. This chain joins TRBV12-3 or TRBV12-4 and TRBJ1-4; D gene unclear. The germline V and J ends were trimmed by 6 bases and 8 bases, with 19 bases remaining between them. This CDR3 has 15 residues. The CDR3 sequence is CASSPSAGLGEKLFF. The CDR3 region has the DNA TGTGCCAGCAGCCCCAGCGCCGGGTTAGGGGAAAAACTGTTTTTT.

The table lists this clonotype with many counts. V gene TRBV5-1 combines with J gene TRBJ1-6, with unresolved D. Between the trimmed V and J ends, which lost 5 bases and 7 bases, there was a span of 10 bases. Germline V gene sequence: CDR1 SGHRS, CDR2 YFSETQ. The CDR3 has 13 residues. The CDR3: CASRSEWNSPLHF. The CDR3 DNA sequence: TGCGCCAGCAGGTCAGAGTGGAATTCACCCCTCCACTTT.

V is TRBV25-1 and J is TRBJ2-7; TRBD2 is a possible D gene (5 bases). V shed 3 bases and J shed 8 bases, with 8 bases lying between them. The germline V gene encodes CDR1 MGHDK and CDR2 SYGVNS. The CDR3 covers 11 residues. The CDR3 nucleotides are TGTGCCAGCAGTGACCGGGGAAAGCAGTACTTC. Amino acid sequence: CASSDRGKQYF.

At least ten counts were recorded for this clonotype. V usage is TRBV7-9 and J usage is TRBJ1-5, with 8 bases matching TRBD1. Losses at the gene ends were 4 bases for V and 10 bases for J; bases not matched to a gene: 9. Germline V lookup: CDR1 SEHNR, CDR2 FQNEAQ (reference sequence). The CDR3 spans 14 residues. CDR3 in amino acids: CASSWDRPDEPQHF. CDR3 nucleotides: TGTGCCAGCAGCTGGGACAGGCCCGATGAACCCCAGCATTTT.

The genes are TRBV24-1 and TRBJ2-1, with a tentative D call TRBD1 (6 bases). The CDR3 spans 14 residues. The V end lost 7 bases, the J end lost 5 bases, and 14 bases lay between the germline ends. Germline lookup yields CDR1 KGHDR and CDR2 SFDVKD. This CDR3 is CATSAGVINNEQFF. The CDR3 region has the DNA TGTGCCACCAGCGCAGGGGTCATAAACAATGAGCAGTTCTTC.

This chain uses TRBV20-1 with TRBJ2-7; possibly TRBD2 for D (5 bases). Germline values: CDR1 DFQATT, CDR2 SNEGSKA (reference sequence). V was trimmed by 4 bases and J by 0 bases, leaving 19 bases between them. The CDR3 consists of 16 residues. The CDR3 loop is CSAKRVSGESSYEQYF. In DNA, the CDR3 is TGCAGTGCTAAACGAGTTAGTGGGGAGAGCTCCTACGAGCAGTACTTC.

This sequence joins TRBV9 and TRBJ1-1; tentatively, D is TRBD1 (5 bases). The CDR3 runs 17 residues. V was trimmed by 8 bases and J by 3 bases, leaving 26 bases between them. The germline gives CDR1 SGDLS, CDR2 YYNGEE. The CDR3 DNA is TGTGCCAGTACAGGATCGGGGAGCGCGTGGGGCTACACTGAAGCTTTCTTT. It specifies CASTGSGSAWGYTEAFF.

This clonotype was seen repeatedly, ten times or more. J is TRBJ2-5 and V is TRBV4-1; 7 nucleotides agree with TRBD1. The V and J ends lost 4 bases and 2 bases, in that order; junction bases with no gene match: 10. Germline V gives CDR1 MGHRA, CDR2 YSYEKL. The CDR3 covers 16 residues. Written as DNA, the CDR3 is TGCGCCAGCAGCCGGTGGCCGGGACAGACGCAAGAGACCCAGTACTTC. It yields the protein CASSRWPGQTQETQYF.

The DNA of the CDR3 is TGTGCCAGCAGCTTGTTGGAACTAGCGTCAGATACGCAGTATTTT. Translated, it gives CASSLLELASDTQYF. V and J are TRBV5-6 and TRBJ2-3; 7 bases line up with TRBD2. Germline V lookup: CDR1 SGHDT, CDR2 YYEEEE. Trimming took 1 base from V and 4 from J; bases not matched to a gene: 6. This CDR3 is built from 15 residues.

The chain employs TRBV7-3 and TRBJ2-3; tentative D call: TRBD1 (5 bases). The CDR3 spans 13 residues. Deletions cut 5 bases from V and 7 bases from J, with 13 bases between. Germline lookup yields CDR1 SGHTA and CDR2 FQGTGA. This CDR3 is CASSPRVPNTQYF. The CDR3 region has the DNA TGTGCCAGCAGCCCCAGGGTTCCGAATACGCAGTATTTT.

The sample holds one count of this clonotype. The chain uses TRBV29-1 and TRBJ1-2; weak D call: TRBD1 (5 bases). There are 12 residues in the CDR3. Germline V gene sequence: CDR1 SQVTM, CDR2 ANQGSEA. V was shortened by 4 bases and J by 4 bases, with 10 bases between the two germline ends. CDR3 sequence: CSVGGAGYGYTF. The DNA for the CDR3 is TGCAGCGTTGGGGGCGCGGGCTATGGCTACACCTTC.

This clonotype turned up a few times. V is TRBV24-1 and J is TRBJ2-3, with a weak D call TRBD2 (6 bases). The V end was cut by 1 base, the J end by 2 bases, with 12 bases between. This CDR3 is built from 16 residues. The germline CDR1 and CDR2 sequences are KGHDR and SFDVKD. The CDR3: CATSDFVGGTTDTQYF. CDR3 DNA sequence: TGTGCCACCAGTGATTTCGTCGGGGGTACCACAGATACGCAGTATTTT.